Listed below are T cell receptor beta chains from one sample, sequenced in a study of cytomegalovirus exposure and HLA in healthy donors. Some clones are missing from TCRdb's copy, which holds only in-frame ones; the method was immunoSEQ multiplex PCR. The top ten clones hold about 14% of a sample with under 200,000 clones, 75% to 80% of them seen once. Sequenced: PBMCs. The receptors shown here come from a woman between 25 and 40 years old in good health and CMV-seropositive. Each CDR3 is given with its conserved first and last residue. The D gene is left open where the match is weak. Size values are once, few and many counts, or a class for expanded clones, and some rows have none.

clone_size: once; v_call: TRBV2; d_call: NA; j_call: TRBJ2-5; cdr3_aa: CASSENRAGETQYF; cdr3_nt: TGTGCCAGCAGTGAAAACAGGGCGGGAGAGACCCAGTACTTC
clone_size: NA; v_call: TRBV30; d_call: TRBD1; j_call: TRBJ1-1; cdr3_aa: CAWMGQLNTEAFF; cdr3_nt: TGTGCCTGGATGGGACAGTTGAACACTGAAGCTTTCTTT
clone_size: NA; v_call: TRBV5-1; d_call: TRBD1; j_call: TRBJ1-2; cdr3_aa: CASSLAGGTGVGYTF; cdr3_nt: TGCGCCAGCAGCTTGGCAGGAGGGACAGGGGTTGGCTACACCTTC
clone_size: few; v_call: TRBV30; d_call: NA; j_call: TRBJ2-5; cdr3_aa: CAWSAGGETQYF; cdr3_nt: TGTGCCTGGAGTGCAGGGGGGGAGACCCAGTACTTC
clone_size: NA; v_call: TRBV7-9; d_call: NA; j_call: TRBJ1-2; cdr3_aa: CSSSFEQGPFNYGYTF; cdr3_nt: TGTTCCAGCAGCTTCGAACAGGGACCTTTTAACTATGGCTACACCTTC
clone_size: NA; v_call: TRBV7-2; d_call: TRBD2; j_call: TRBJ2-5; cdr3_aa: CASSLTDGRETQYF; cdr3_nt: TGTGCCAGCAGCTTAACTGACGGGAGGGAGACCCAGTACTTC
clone_size: NA; v_call: TRBV6-1; d_call: NA; j_call: TRBJ2-4; cdr3_aa: CASSERGQRNIQYF; cdr3_nt: TGTGCCAGCAGTGAGCGGGGACAGAGAAACATTCAGTACTTC
clone_size: NA; v_call: TRBV7-2; d_call: TRBD2; j_call: TRBJ2-5; cdr3_aa: CASSSLALFEAQYF; cdr3_nt: TGTGCCAGCAGTTCACTAGCGCTATTTGAGGCCCAGTACTTC
clone_size: NA; v_call: TRBV30; d_call: TRBD2; j_call: TRBJ2-1; cdr3_aa: CAWSVQLAGTYNEQFF; cdr3_nt: TGTGCCTGGAGTGTACAACTAGCGGGCACCTACAATGAGCAGTTCTTC
clone_size: NA; v_call: TRBV19; d_call: NA; j_call: TRBJ2-2; cdr3_aa: CASKQQGNSGGELFF; cdr3_nt: TGTGCCAGTAAACAACAGGGTAACAGCGGCGGGGAGCTGTTTTTT
clone_size: NA; v_call: TRBV20-1; d_call: NA; j_call: TRBJ2-1; cdr3_aa: CSASLAEQFF; cdr3_nt: TGCAGTGCTAGCTTGGCTGAGCAGTTCTTC
clone_size: NA; v_call: TRBV5-1; d_call: NA; j_call: TRBJ2-6; cdr3_aa: CASSPALTRASGANVLTF; cdr3_nt: TGCGCCAGCAGCCCCGCTTTAACCAGGGCGTCAGGGGCCAACGTCCTGACTTTC
clone_size: NA; v_call: TRBV4-1; d_call: NA; j_call: TRBJ2-7; cdr3_aa: CASSITRDPSYEQYF; cdr3_nt: TGCGCCAGCAGCATAACGCGGGACCCCTCCTACGAGCAGTACTTC
clone_size: NA; v_call: TRBV4-1; d_call: NA; j_call: TRBJ1-1; cdr3_aa: CASTSRLGHFRSEAFF; cdr3_nt: TGCGCCAGCACATCGCGGTTGGGACATTTTAGATCTGAAGCTTTCTTT